The 9 T cell receptor beta chains given below trace back to one sample, sequenced in a study of T cell clonotyping in hematopoietic cell transplantation. Sequenced by immunoSEQ multiplex PCR; TCRdb stores in-frame clones only, minus some. Of about 12,000 clones listed, 75% to 90% were seen once; the top ten hold under 4%. The sample consisted of peripheral blood mononuclear cells. These receptors originate from a human donor who either received an allogeneic hematopoietic cell transplant for a myeloid malignancy or was a related donor (not recorded which). Some clones in this sample may be carry-over from other donors' samples.

The rearrangement links TRBV12-5 to TRBJ2-7; unclear D gene. Germline V gene sequence: CDR1 LGHNT, CDR2 FRNRAP. There are 13 residues in the CDR3. V dropped 7 bases and J dropped 3 bases, with 13 bases sitting between them. The CDR3 DNA reads TGTGCTAGTGCCCCCGACGGCAACTACGAGCAGTACTTC. It yields the protein CASAPDGNYEQYF.

The chain uses TRBV6-5 and TRBJ2-5; 10 bases match TRBD2. Trimming at V came to 8 bases and at J to 4 bases, leaving 10 bases not matched to a gene. Germline-derived CDR1 and CDR2 are MNHEY and SVGAGI. This CDR3 region has 15 residues. This chain's CDR3 is CASLRASGSPETQYF. The DNA of the CDR3 is TGTGCCAGCCTAAGGGCTAGCGGGAGTCCAGAGACCCAGTACTTC.

This rearrangement joins TRBV7-6 to TRBJ2-1; TRBD1 agrees at 9 bases. V trimming: 2 bases; J trimming: 7 bases; junction bases outside the gene matches: 3. CDR1 and CDR2 (germline): SGHVS, FNYEAQ. CDR3 size: 14 residues. The CDR3 loop is CASSLPGQGNEQFF. In nucleotides, the CDR3 is TGTGCCAGCAGCTTACCGGGACAGGGAAATGAGCAGTTCTTC.

This chain connects TRBV6-5 to TRBJ2-1, with D perhaps TRBD1 (7 bases). Germline CDR1 and CDR2: MNHEY and SVGAGI. The CDR3 extends over 14 amino acids. Trimming pared 7 bases from V and 5 bases from J, leaving 15 bases between. CDR3 sequence reads: CASTRGTANNEQFF. In DNA form, the CDR3 reads TGTGCCAGCACCCGGGGGACAGCAAACAATGAGCAGTTCTTC.

V is TRBV5-1 and J is TRBJ1-2, with D possibly being TRBD1 (6 bases). Germline values: CDR1 SGHRS, CDR2 YFSETQ. The CDR3 runs 15 residues. Trimming stripped 4 bases from V and 4 bases from J, with 17 bases between. The CDR3 loop reads CASSPTSGGGYGYTF. DNA for the CDR3: TGCGCCAGCAGCCCAACCTCCGGGGGCGGCTATGGCTACACCTTC.

This chain uses TRBV9 with TRBJ2-1; D might be TRBD1 (5 bases). V gave up 3 bases and J gave up 2 bases, with 12 bases separating them. In germline, CDR1 is SGDLS, CDR2 YYNGEE. The CDR3 runs to 15 residues. The CDR3 DNA sequence: TGTGCCAGCAGCGCCCAGGGTGGTGCCTACAATGAGCAGTTCTTC. It specifies CASSAQGGAYNEQFF.

This chain connects TRBV11-2 to TRBJ2-1; 9 bases fit TRBD2. Germline CDR1 and CDR2: SGHAT and FQNNGV. The trim removed 3 bases at V and 7 bases at J, leaving 7 bases unmatched. The CDR3 extends over 15 amino acids. The CDR3 DNA follows: TGTGCCAGCAGCTTCGGACTAGCGAAAGGGAATGAGCAGTTCTTC. Its protein product is CASSFGLAKGNEQFF.

The rearrangement links TRBV9 to TRBJ2-7; TRBD1 or TRBD2 may be the D gene (5 bases each). This CDR3 is 14 amino acids long. Trimming left V 0 bases short and J 5 bases short, with 12 bases between. Germline CDR1 is SGDLS and CDR2 is YYNGEE. This CDR3 reads CASSVEPGTDEQYF. Here the CDR3 DNA reads TGTGCCAGCAGCGTAGAACCGGGGACGGACGAGCAGTACTTC. Drawing the rest from reference TRBV9 and TRBJ2-7, the complete variable domain is DSGVTQTPKHLITATGQRVTLRCSPRSGDLSVYWYQQSLDQGLQFLIQYYNGEERAKGNILERFSAQQFPDLHSELNLSSLELGDSALYFCASSVEPGTDEQYFGPGTRLTVT.

This clone was counted only a few times. This chain connects TRBV5-1 to TRBJ2-1, with 9 bases identical to TRBD2. With 1 base clipped from V and 7 bases from J, the junction kept 6 bases outside the gene matches. CDR1 and CDR2 from the germline V gene are SGHRS and YFSETQ. The CDR3 contains 15 residues. CDR3 nucleotides: TGCGCCAGCAGCTTGACAGCGGGGGGTTGGAATGAGCAGTTCTTC. It codes for CASSLTAGGWNEQFF.